Listed below are T cell receptor beta chains from one sample, sequenced in a study of a mutant IDH1 vaccine in newly diagnosed glioma. Profiling relied on immunoSEQ multiplex PCR, and the TCRdb table lists in-frame clones only, not all of them. The sample comprises tens of thousands of clones, 80% to 85% of which are singletons, and around 12% rests with the top ten. Their antigens are not known. The sample was PBMCs, taken from a glioma patient whose treatment included an IDH1 peptide vaccine. The source is a man in his late teens or twenties with glioma. Both conserved end residues are part of each CDR3. Each record gives: J gene, D gene, V gene, clone size, CDR3 protein, CDR3 DNA. The D gene is left open where the match is weak. Clone size is stated in some rows and not others, as once, few, many or a class when expanded.

J gene: TRBJ1-1; D gene: .; V gene: TRBV6-6; clone size: few; CDR3 protein: CASFRGRGLGTEAFF; CDR3 DNA: TGTGCCAGCTTCCGTGGCAGGGGATTGGGAACTGAAGCTTTCTTT
J gene: TRBJ1-1; D gene: .; V gene: TRBV7-9; clone size: .; CDR3 protein: CASSRLGATEAFF; CDR3 DNA: TGTGCCAGCAGTCGACTAGGGGCCACTGAAGCTTTCTTT
J gene: TRBJ2-3; D gene: TRBD2; V gene: TRBV5-1; clone size: .; CDR3 protein: CASRGLAGGSTDTQYF; CDR3 DNA: TGCGCCAGCAGGGGGCTAGCGGGGGGCAGCACAGATACGCAGTATTTT
J gene: TRBJ1-2; D gene: TRBD1; V gene: TRBV7-2; clone size: .; CDR3 protein: CASSPDRAYGYTF; CDR3 DNA: TGTGCCAGCAGCCCTGACAGGGCCTATGGCTACACCTTC
J gene: TRBJ1-1; D gene: .; V gene: TRBV11-3; clone size: .; CDR3 protein: CASSLTRGSAEAFF; CDR3 DNA: TGTGCCAGCAGCTTAACCAGGGGTTCCGCTGAAGCTTTCTTT
J gene: TRBJ1-4; D gene: TRBD1; V gene: TRBV5-4; clone size: .; CDR3 protein: CASSLRDRNEKLFF; CDR3 DNA: TGTGCCAGCAGCTTGAGGGACAGGAATGAAAAACTGTTTTTT
J gene: TRBJ1-5; D gene: .; V gene: TRBV4-2; clone size: .; CDR3 protein: CASSEGPNQPQHF; CDR3 DNA: TGTGCCAGCAGCGAAGGACCGAATCAGCCCCAGCATTTT
J gene: TRBJ2-3; D gene: TRBD1; V gene: TRBV5-4; clone size: .; CDR3 protein: CASSLQGADTQYF; CDR3 DNA: TGTGCCAGCAGCTTACAGGGGGCAGATACGCAGTATTTT
J gene: TRBJ2-1; D gene: .; V gene: TRBV18; clone size: .; CDR3 protein: CASSPEGYAIGEQFF; CDR3 DNA: TGTGCCAGCTCACCAGAAGGTTACGCAATCGGTGAGCAGTTCTTC
J gene: TRBJ1-2; D gene: .; V gene: TRBV6-1; clone size: .; CDR3 protein: CASSERPPARGPNYGYTF; CDR3 DNA: TGTGCCAGCAGTGAAAGACCCCCCGCGCGGGGACCAAACTATGGCTACACCTTC
J gene: TRBJ2-1; D gene: TRBD1; V gene: TRBV27; clone size: few; CDR3 protein: CASSGQGGYNEQFF; CDR3 DNA: TGTGCCAGCTCAGGACAGGGCGGGTACAATGAGCAGTTCTTC
J gene: TRBJ1-1; D gene: .; V gene: TRBV28; clone size: .; CDR3 protein: CASTEPSNTEAFF; CDR3 DNA: TGTGCCAGCACCGAGCCGTCAAACACTGAAGCTTTCTTT
J gene: TRBJ1-2; D gene: .; V gene: TRBV25-1; clone size: .; CDR3 protein: CASSESYGGPPDGYTF; CDR3 DNA: TGTGCCAGCAGTGAATCATACGGGGGGCCGCCGGATGGCTACACCTTC
J gene: TRBJ2-1; D gene: TRBD2; V gene: TRBV27; clone size: .; CDR3 protein: CASSGPKTSGGLIEQFF; CDR3 DNA: TGTGCCAGCAGTGGACCCAAGACTAGCGGGGGGCTTATTGAGCAGTTCTTC
J gene: TRBJ1-1; D gene: .; V gene: TRBV7-9; clone size: .; CDR3 protein: CASSGRGLNTEAFF; CDR3 DNA: TGTGCCAGCAGTGGGAGGGGGTTGAACACTGAAGCTTTCTTT
J gene: TRBJ1-2; D gene: .; V gene: TRBV6-5; clone size: .; CDR3 protein: CASSSHYGYTF; CDR3 DNA: TGTGCCAGCAGTTCACACTATGGCTACACCTTC
J gene: TRBJ2-7; D gene: .; V gene: TRBV4-3; clone size: .; CDR3 protein: CASSQDPGGRLTEQYF; CDR3 DNA: TGCGCCAGCAGCCAAGATCCTGGGGGGCGCTTAACCGAGCAGTACTTC
J gene: TRBJ1-1; D gene: .; V gene: TRBV27; clone size: once; CDR3 protein: CASSLSREGPNTEAFF; CDR3 DNA: TGTGCCAGCAGTTTATCACGGGAGGGACCGAACACTGAAGCTTTCTTT
J gene: TRBJ2-2; D gene: .; V gene: TRBV28; clone size: .; CDR3 protein: CASTEVGELFF; CDR3 DNA: TGTGCCAGCACCGAGGTCGGGGAGCTGTTTTTT
J gene: TRBJ1-1; D gene: .; V gene: TRBV2; clone size: .; CDR3 protein: CASRWDNARGAFF; CDR3 DNA: TGTGCCAGCAGGTGGGACAATGCCAGGGGAGCTTTCTTT
J gene: TRBJ2-7; D gene: .; V gene: TRBV29-1; clone size: .; CDR3 protein: CSVTGRLPYEQYF; CDR3 DNA: TGCAGCGTGACGGGACGCCTCCCCTACGAGCAGTACTTC
J gene: TRBJ2-7; D gene: TRBD1; V gene: TRBV9; clone size: once; CDR3 protein: CASSVSGTGSLEQYF; CDR3 DNA: TGTGCCAGCAGCGTATCCGGGACAGGGAGTCTCGAGCAGTACTTC